This T cell receptor beta chain was identified in a study of T cells after yellow fever vaccination (dated by TCRdb to about 2019). Looking at the study overall: The SMART-Seq v4 Ultra Low Input RNA kit was used to prepare libraries from fractions with low cell numbers. Bulk TCR alpha and beta repertoires were sequenced longitudinally to track T-cell clones before and after primary and booster YFV17D yellow fever vaccination. Two healthy male donors made up the cohort, one aged 18 to 30 years and the other aged 30 to 40 years. Blood was collected at multiple timepoints before and after primary and secondary immunization, and bulk PBMC replicates and cell subsets were isolated.

V is pared back by 7 bases and J by 1 base, with 8 bases lying between the germline termini. Based on the germline V gene, the CDR1 and CDR2 sequences are SGHRS and YFSETQ. Counted from cysteine to phenylalanine, this CDR3 has 12 amino acids. The kept DNA is CDR3 alone, 36 bases in frame from the first base. As to this clonotype: Its recognized antigen is unknown. No per-base quality is available; no much larger clone lies one base away.

Sequenced using an Illumina NovaSeq 6000. TCR cDNA was synthesized by 5'RACE template switching, which introduced a universal primer site and unique molecular identifiers. Priming for cDNA synthesis came from both the TCR alpha and TCR beta constant segments. Library amplification involved two PCR steps, and the second step added sample barcodes and sequencing adapters. Sequencing of libraries was performed on Illumina HiSeq 2500 (2x100 bp) or NovaSeq (2x150 bp). The authors' analysis ran thus. Demultiplexing of reads and collapsing into UMI consensus sequences were performed with MIGEC, and V(D)J alignment was carried out with MiXCR. Vaccine-responding clonotypes were defined with edgeR using replicate PBMC samples, requiring FDR below 0.01 and a log2 fold change above 5 up to day 15. Bulk clonotypes were assigned CD4 or CD8 identity according to which sequenced CD4 or CD8 repertoire held them at higher abundance. TCRdb reprocessed the public reads (quality trimming at Q25 with fastp, clone calling with MiXCR) and kept in-frame beta chains. Entries are consolidated by CDR3 protein sequence, retaining the most common genes and DNA. The V and J calls, along with clone size, are taken from TCRdb and not from the paper's own processing. The sample table records approximately 450,000 distinct CDR3 sequences; about 17% of these occur just once. The top ten hold 15% to 20% of the sample.

The treatment or condition label here, explained by the study, means: live attenuated yellow fever vaccine strain. Two biological replicates of bulk PBMCs were collected at each blood-draw timepoint. A standard Ficoll-Paque protocol was used to isolate PBMCs from peripheral blood. TriZol was used to extract RNA from bulk PBMCs, from CD4 and CD8 fractions, and from dextramer-positive and dextramer-negative fractions. Here is what the overall study found, with its caveats: The secondary T-cell response was weaker than the primary response but faster, peaking on day 5 instead of day 15. Only a couple of donors were included in the study, so the extent to which the findings can be generalized is limited. Because abundant contaminating clonotypes from the bulk population could be contained in FACS-sorted repertoires, computational filtering was required. A small fraction of clonotypes showed up in both the CD4 and CD8 compartments, probably as a result of convergent recombination. After the booster, most clones that had expanded after primary vaccination were detected again (about 95% of CD4 and more than 80% of CD8), suggesting broad maintenance of memory.

This TCR came from a man between 18 and 35 years old who received the YFV17D yellow fever vaccine. Recombination joined TRBV5-1 with TRBJ2-5; the D gene cannot be resolved reliably. Sample: PBMCs, taken before the yellow fever booster vaccination. DNA sequence: TGCGCCAGCCGAGAGCGCCAAGAGACCCAGTACTTC. The translation is CASRERQETQYF.